The source of this T cell receptor (beta chain) is a study of blood T cells in healthy people across ages. Alongside a J-beta primer mix, a sample-barcoded 5' primer served in a second PCR lasting roughly 7 to 12 cycles. TCRdb recomputed calls from the 5' RACE reads with MiXCR, one row per CDR3 protein. The profile shows over 450,000 distinct CDR3 sequences, approximately 25% of them singletons. The CDR3 has 14 amino acids. Germline V CDR1 and CDR2: MDHEN, SYDVKM. V lost 4 bases to trimming and J lost 5 bases; unmatched junction nucleotides: 5. The sample was also reused in another study, on T cells of mothers and their children.

This clonotype was obtained from a boy aged 5 to 17 in good health. Input material: blood. The V gene is TRBV28, the J gene TRBJ1-5; TRBD1 matches at 7 bases. The CDR3 nucleotides read TGTGCCAGCAGTTCCGACAGGGAATATCAGCCCCAGCATTTT. Encoded protein: CASSSDREYQPQHF.